The 20 T cell receptor beta chains below come from one sample, sequenced in a study of shared clonotypes between healthy human individuals. Only CD45RO-negative cells positively selected for CCR7 counted as naive CD8 cells, so terminally differentiated effector memory CD45RA+ cells were excluded. Using immunoSEQ multiplex PCR, the repertoire was profiled, and TCRdb retains in-frame clones only, with some absent. Of approximately 590,000 clones in the sample, around 95% were seen once. Sample: naive CD8+ T cells sorted from blood. These receptors were taken from a woman under 40 in good health.

The chain uses TRBV27 and TRBJ1-4; D possibly corresponds to TRBD1 (6 bases). Trimming took off 3 bases at V and 7 bases at J, with 12 bases between the two ends. Germline loops: CDR1 MNHEY, CDR2 SMNVEV (reference sequence). This CDR3 has 14 amino acids. The CDR3 is CASSLWQGSEKLFF. CDR3 sequence (DNA): TGTGCCAGCAGTTTGTGGCAGGGGAGTGAAAAACTGTTTTTT.

CDR3 DNA sequence: TGCGCCAGCAGCTATGACAGGGAAGGTGGCTACACCTTC. Its protein product is CASSYDREGGYTF. The chain links TRBV5-1 to TRBJ1-2; 7 positions agree with TRBD1. Germline CDR1 reads SGHRS; CDR2 reads YFSETQ. V shed 3 bases and J 7 bases; nucleotides not matched to a gene: 6. The CDR3 spans 13 residues. Full variable domain (rest looked up from reference TRBV5-1 and TRBJ1-2): KAGVTQTPRYLIKTRGQQVTLSCSPISGHRSVSWYQQTPGQGLQFLFEYFSETQRNKGNFPGRFSGRQFSNSRSEMNVSTLELGDSALYLCASSYDREGGYTFGSGTRLTVV.

This clone occurred a few times. The rearrangement joins TRBV27 to TRBJ2-6, with unresolved D. Trimming removed 5 bases at V and 2 bases at J, with 13 bases between. Germline values: CDR1 MNHEY, CDR2 SMNVEV (reference sequence). This CDR3 comprises 16 residues. CDR3 region: CASSMVLAPGANVLTF. In DNA form, the CDR3 reads TGTGCCAGCAGTATGGTATTGGCCCCTGGGGCCAACGTCCTGACTTTC.

The V call is TRBV2, the J call TRBJ2-1; D remains unclear. The CDR3 sequence is 14 residues long. Trimming stripped 4 bases from V and 4 bases from J, with 11 bases between. Germline V gene lookup returns CDR1 SNHLY and CDR2 FYNNEI. The CDR3 spells CASSGGNPYNEQFF. The CDR3 bases are TGTGCCAGCAGTGGTGGAAATCCTTACAATGAGCAGTTCTTC.

This clone was observed a single time. The chain recombines TRBV25-1 with TRBJ2-1; D might be TRBD1 (6 bases). Germline loops: CDR1 MGHDK, CDR2 SYGVNS. Trimming stripped 3 bases from V and 10 bases from J, with 19 bases between. The CDR3 spans 15 residues. CDR3 in DNA: TGTGCCAGCAGTGAGAGGTGGGACACCGAAGGAGAGCAGTTCTTC. It encodes CASSERWDTEGEQFF. The complete variable domain, with remaining parts taken from reference TRBV25-1 and TRBJ2-1, reads EADIYQTPRYLVIGTGKKITLECSQTMGHDKMYWYQQDPGMELHLIHYSYGVNSTEKGDLSSESTVSRIRTEHFPLTLESARPSHTSQYLCASSERWDTEGEQFFGPGTRLTVL.

The chain has TRBV27 and TRBJ2-1; 9 nucleotides agree with TRBD2. The CDR3 consists of 16 residues. Germline loops: CDR1 MNHEY, CDR2 SMNVEV (reference sequence). With V trimmed by 1 base and J by 6 bases, 7 bases remained unmatched. The CDR3 spells CASSLLVAGGSNEQFF. CDR3 nucleotide sequence: TGTGCCAGCAGTTTATTAGTTGCGGGAGGGTCCAATGAGCAGTTCTTC.

V and J are TRBV5-3 and TRBJ2-7; 10 bases line up with TRBD2. TRBV5-3 is labeled an ORF, and its function is uncertain. V trimming: 4 bases; J trimming: 5 bases; junction bases outside the gene matches: 21. CDR3 length: 19 residues. The CDR3, as DNA: TGTGCCAGAAGCAAAACCGGGACTAGCGCCAGCGGGAGTCCCCACGAGCAGTACTTC. Residues: CARSKTGTSASGSPHEQYF.

Here the CDR3 DNA reads TGCAGCGTTGTAGGGGACGGGGCCAACGTCCTGACTTTC. Translated, it gives CSVVGDGANVLTF. The J gene is TRBJ2-6, the V gene TRBV29-1; either TRBD1 or TRBD2 may fit D (5 bases each). Germline CDR1 is SQVTM and CDR2 is ANQGSEA. This CDR3 comprises 13 residues. Trimming stripped 4 bases from V and 4 bases from J, with 8 bases between.

The rearrangement links TRBV27 to TRBJ2-2; the match to TRBD1 covers 8 bases. Germline trimming cut 5 bases from V and 4 bases from J; bases unmatched to any gene: 9. This CDR3 is 16 amino acids long. Germline lookup yields CDR1 MNHEY and CDR2 SMNVEV (reference sequence). The CDR3 spells CASSPEWTGTTGELFF. CDR3 nucleotides: TGTGCCAGCAGTCCTGAATGGACAGGGACCACCGGGGAGCTGTTTTTT.

CDR3 sequence (DNA): TGTGCCAGCAGCTCCTTACTAGCGGTCGACCCCTTTTTAATTGATGAGCAGTTCTTC. It yields the protein CASSSLLAVDPFLIDEQFF. This chain joins TRBV7-9 and TRBJ2-1, with 8 bases fitting TRBD2. Trimming removed 4 bases from V and 8 bases from J; junction bases left unmatched: 22. CDR3 length: 19 residues. Germline V CDR1 and CDR2: SEHNR, FQNEAQ (reference sequence).

The J gene is TRBJ2-3, the V gene TRBV7-9, with D possibly being TRBD2 (5 bases). V was cut by 4 bases and J by 0 bases, with 14 bases left in between. Germline V gene data show CDR1 as SEHNR and CDR2 as FQNEAQ (reference sequence). The CDR3 loop spans 16 amino acids. Written as DNA, the CDR3 is TGTGCCAGCAGCTCCCCAGTGCGGACTAGCACAGATACGCAGTATTTT. This sequence encodes CASSSPVRTSTDTQYF. Filled out from reference TRBV7-9 and TRBJ2-3, the complete variable domain reads DTGVSQNPRHKITKRGQNVTFRCDPISEHNRLYWYRQTLGQGPEFLTYFQNEAQLEKSRLLSDRFSAERPKGSFSTLEIQRTEQGDSAMYLCASSSPVRTSTDTQYFGPGTRLTVL.

The chain is built from TRBV7-9 and TRBJ1-4, with a possible D match to TRBD1 (5 bases). Germline V gene sequence: CDR1 SEHNR, CDR2 FQNEAQ (reference sequence). This CDR3 has 16 residues. V was trimmed by 5 bases and J by 2 bases, leaving 15 bases between them. CDR3 loop: CASSPSVGGTNEKLFF. CDR3 sequence (DNA): TGTGCCAGCAGCCCATCGGTGGGGGGGACTAATGAAAAACTGTTTTTT.

The chain is built from TRBV19 and TRBJ2-1, with D perhaps TRBD1 or TRBD2 (6 bases each). The CDR3 covers 16 residues. Trimming pared 4 bases from V and 6 bases from J, leaving 19 bases between. CDR1 LNHDA and CDR2 SQIVND come from the germline V gene (reference sequence). For the CDR3, the DNA is TGTGCCAGTAGTAGCTCAGGGAGGCTAGGGGGCAATGAGCAGTTCTTC. Its protein product is CASSSSGRLGGNEQFF.

The chain is built from TRBV16 and TRBJ1-1; no clear D. Germline V gives CDR1 KGHSY, CDR2 FQNENV. V lost 4 bases to trimming and J lost 7 bases, with 7 bases between them. The CDR3 totals 11 residues. The CDR3 loop reads CASSLIYEAFF. Written as DNA, the CDR3 is TGTGCCAGCAGCCTTATATATGAAGCTTTCTTT.

The chain couples TRBV5-1 to TRBJ2-1, with D possibly TRBD2 on 5 matching bases. The CDR3 runs to 11 residues. Germline CDR1 SGHRS, CDR2 YFSETQ. V dropped 0 bases and J dropped 10 bases, with 5 bases sitting between them. The CDR3, as DNA: TGCGCCAGCAGCTTGGGGAGGGAGCAGTTCTTC. It translates to CASSLGREQFF.

This sequence joins TRBV11-2 and TRBJ2-3; TRBD2 agrees at 12 bases. Germline CDR1 SGHAT, CDR2 FQNNGV. CDR3 length: 18 residues. V trimming: 0 bases; J trimming: 0 bases; junction bases outside the gene matches: 4. Written as DNA, the CDR3 is TGTGCCAGCAGCTTAGAACTAGCGGGAGGCTCTAGCACAGATACGCAGTATTTT. Amino acid sequence: CASSLELAGGSSTDTQYF.

The V and J genes are TRBV27 and TRBJ2-1; 10 bases map to TRBD2. The germline V gene has CDR1 MNHEY and CDR2 SMNVEV (reference sequence). V was clipped by 7 bases and J by 3 bases; unmatched bases: 12. The CDR3 loop spans 17 amino acids. CDR3 sequence reads: CASTPRWASGSYNEQFF. CDR3 coding DNA: TGTGCCAGCACCCCCAGGTGGGCTAGCGGGAGCTACAATGAGCAGTTCTTC.

The chain carries TRBV28 and TRBJ1-2; 9 nucleotides line up with TRBD1. V dropped 3 bases and J dropped 1; count of bases not matched to a gene: 15. Germline V gene sequence: CDR1 MDHEN, CDR2 SYDVKM. The CDR3 runs to 19 residues. CDR3 region: CASSLRKGGTGPYNYGYTF. The DNA for the CDR3 is TGTGCCAGCAGTTTGAGAAAAGGCGGGACAGGGCCCTATAACTATGGCTACACCTTC.

The V gene is TRBV27, the J gene TRBJ2-1, with a possible D match to TRBD2 (7 bases). This CDR3 is 14 amino acids long. CDR1 is MNHEY, CDR2 SMNVEV, per germline (reference sequence). V shed 10 bases and J shed 4 bases, with 17 bases lying between them. The chain's CDR3 is CATRGRGKYNEQFF. Here the CDR3 DNA reads TGTGCCACCCGGGGGAGGGGGAAATACAATGAGCAGTTCTTC.

The chain joins TRBV6-4 to TRBJ2-2, with TRBD2 identical over 7 bases. After removal of 7 bases from V and 5 bases from J, the junction contained 10 bases not matched to a gene. The CDR3 has 15 amino acids. The V gene's germline CDR1 is MRHNA and CDR2 SNTAGT. The CDR3 spells CASKPGLLRTGELFF. DNA for the CDR3: TGTGCCAGCAAACCGGGACTACTACGTACCGGGGAGCTGTTTTTT.